Each of the 12 T cell receptor beta chains below was sequenced from the same sample in a study of blood T cell repertoires in COVID-19. Here immunoSEQ multiplex PCR was the method, and the copy in TCRdb shows in-frame clones only, minus some. The sample shows about 39,000 clones, approximately 94% of them seen only once. The sequenced sample consisted of peripheral blood. Receptor source: a human donor with active COVID-19. The donor label of this sample is uncertain.

The genes are TRBV18 and TRBJ1-1; 7 positions agree with TRBD1. CDR1 KGHSH and CDR2 LQKENI come from the germline V gene. This CDR3 is built from 14 residues. Trimming took 3 bases from V and 4 from J; bases not matched to a gene: 5. This chain's CDR3 is CASSPRQGVTEAFF. For the CDR3, the DNA is TGTGCCAGCTCACCCAGACAGGGCGTCACTGAAGCTTTCTTT.

V gene TRBV14 combines with J gene TRBJ2-5; D gene unclear. The germline V gene encodes CDR1 SGHDN and CDR2 FVKESK. This CDR3 region has 15 residues. Trimming removed 0 bases at V and 5 bases at J, with 13 bases between. The chain's CDR3 is CASSQDLPSRETQYF. CDR3 sequence (DNA): TGTGCCAGCAGCCAAGATCTTCCCTCACGGGAGACCCAGTACTTC.

V and J are TRBV9 and TRBJ2-2, with D tentatively TRBD1 (5 bases). The V and J ends lost 4 bases and 6 bases respectively, with 13 bases between them. Germline CDR1 SGDLS, CDR2 YYNGEE. The CDR3 totals 14 residues. CDR3 nucleotide sequence: TGTGCCAGCAGCCCCCGTTTACAGGCCGGGGAGCTGTTTTTT. Translated: CASSPRLQAGELFF.

This rearrangement joins TRBV4-3 to TRBJ2-7; 10 bases match TRBD1. The CDR3 is made up of 18 amino acids. The trim removed 4 bases at V and 3 bases at J, leaving 15 bases unmatched. The germline CDR1 and CDR2 sequences are LGHNA and YSLEER. This CDR3 is CASSPGTAGTGVSYEQYF. The CDR3 region has the DNA TGCGCCAGCAGCCCGGGAACGGCTGGGACAGGGGTAAGCTACGAGCAGTACTTC.

Note on this clone: An end of the junction differs from the germline gene, which may be a read error. The CDR3 DNA sequence: TGTGCTAGCAGCTTAGTGGGGGGTCTTGGCCCAAGGGGGACCCAGTACTTC. Translation: CASSLVGGLGPRGTQYF. The J gene is TRBJ2-5, the V gene TRBV7-7, with D perhaps matching TRBD2 (6 bases). Germline V lookup: CDR1 SSHAT, CDR2 FNYEAQ (reference sequence). The CDR3 extends over 17 amino acids.

This sequence joins TRBV6-2 or TRBV6-3 and TRBJ1-1; D is possibly TRBD1 (5 bases). This CDR3 has 15 amino acids. The V end was cut by 2 bases, the J end by 5 bases, with 15 bases between. Per the germline V gene, CDR1 is MNHEY and CDR2 is SVGEGT. Written as DNA, the CDR3 is TGTGCCAGCAGTTACCTGGGGGACTTTAGAACTGAAGCTTTCTTT. Protein: CASSYLGDFRTEAFF.

This clone turned up a few times. The gene calls are TRBV11-3 and TRBJ1-2; 11 nucleotides line up with TRBD1. Germline V gives CDR1 SGHNT, CDR2 YENEEA. V lost 4 bases to trimming and J lost 2 bases; unmatched junction nucleotides: 9. CDR3 size: 17 residues. DNA of the CDR3: TGTGCCAGCAGCTCCTACCGGGACAGGGGGTTGAACTATGGCTACACCTTC. The encoded protein is CASSSYRDRGLNYGYTF.

The chain links TRBV28 to TRBJ2-5; 8 bases line up with TRBD2. Germline-derived CDR1 and CDR2 are MDHEN and SYDVKM. V dropped 3 bases and J dropped 0; count of bases not matched to a gene: 12. The CDR3 runs to 18 residues. The CDR3 here is CASSFGLTQLADQETQYF. The CDR3 bases are TGTGCCAGCAGTTTCGGACTTACCCAACTAGCGGACCAAGAGACCCAGTACTTC.

V usage is TRBV28 and J usage is TRBJ1-5; D is unclear. The germline V gene encodes CDR1 MDHEN and CDR2 SYDVKM. The CDR3 length is 16 residues. Trimming removed 6 bases from V and 0 bases from J, with 15 bases in between. The CDR3 region is CASSLAHRYSNQPQHF. The CDR3 nucleotides are TGTGCCAGCAGCCTAGCCCATCGTTATAGCAATCAGCCCCAGCATTTT.

Here the CDR3 DNA reads TGTGCCAGCAGCCAAACGGGGGGCCCACACGAGCAGTACTTC. Its protein product is CASSQTGGPHEQYF. V is TRBV3-1 (or the pseudogene TRBV3-2) and J is TRBJ2-7, with D possibly being TRBD2 (7 bases). The germline V gene encodes CDR1 LGHDT and CDR2 YNNKEL (reference sequence). Trimming removed 2 bases from V and 5 bases from J, with 13 bases in between. CDR3 length: 14 residues.

V is TRBV2 and J is TRBJ2-5, with D maybe TRBD2 (6 bases). The CDR3 runs 16 residues. Germline V gene sequence: CDR1 SNHLY, CDR2 FYNNEI. The V and J ends lost 4 bases and 4 bases respectively, with 19 bases between them. CDR3 coding DNA: TGTGCCAGCAGTGCCGGGTCCCTATCCGGGGGAGAGACCCAGTACTTC. This sequence encodes CASSAGSLSGGETQYF.

J is TRBJ1-2 and V is TRBV5-6; D not certain. CDR3 length: 12 residues. The V end lost 4 bases, the J end lost 5 bases, and 9 bases lay between the germline ends. Germline V gene lookup returns CDR1 SGHDT and CDR2 YYEEEE. The CDR3 bases are TGTGCCAGCAGCACCTCGGGGTATGGCTACACCTTC. It is translated as CASSTSGYGYTF.